This entry lists 13 T cell receptor beta chains sequenced from one sample in a study of T cells expressing NK-cell markers. TCRdb processed the 5' RACE reads again and assigns one entry to each CDR3 protein, with no DNA. Its table records roughly 5,000 distinct CDR3 sequences. Sequencing input: blood T cells: a sorted CD56 or NKG2C T cell subset, CD4+ or CD8+ T cells, or bulk PBMC T cells (not recorded which). The receptors derive from a man between 18 and 35 years old in good health.

The chain uses TRBV7-2 and TRBJ1-5; the TCRdb call, TRBD1, lacks DNA for checking. The CDR3 length is 15 residues. Germline assignment: CDR1 SGHTA and CDR2 FQGNSA. CDR3 residues: CASSLGGLGQGPQHF.

The chain employs TRBV6-4 and TRBJ2-1; TCRdb's D call, TRBD2, is unchecked because there is no DNA. Germline-derived CDR1 and CDR2 are MRHNA and SNTAGT. The CDR3 loop spans 15 amino acids. The CDR3 reads CASSHGTSGDNEQFF.

CDR3 amino acids: CASSLARGAGSGNTIYF. This chain connects TRBV7-9 to TRBJ1-3; TCRdb proposes TRBD1, but this gene call is untestable without DNA. There are 17 residues in the CDR3. CDR1 and CDR2 from the germline V gene are SEHNR and FQNEAQ (reference sequence). The whole variable domain, filled in from reference TRBV7-9 and TRBJ1-3, reads DTGVSQNPRHKITKRGQNVTFRCDPISEHNRLYWYRQTLGQGPEFLTYFQNEAQLEKSRLLSDRFSAERPKGSFSTLEIQRTEQGDSAMYLCASSLARGAGSGNTIYFGEGSWLTVV.

This chain uses TRBV15 with TRBJ2-1; TCRdb names TRBD2, which stays unverified in the absence of DNA. The CDR3 totals 16 residues. CDR1 LNHNV and CDR2 YYDKDF come from the germline V gene (reference sequence). This CDR3 is CATSRRGGNSYNEQFF.

The gene calls are TRBV15 and TRBJ2-3; as DNA is missing, the TRBD1 call by TCRdb cannot be tested. The V gene's germline CDR1 is LNHNV and CDR2 YYDKDF (reference sequence). The CDR3 runs 15 residues. Here the CDR3 reads CATASGTQNLDTQYF.

The V and J genes are TRBV11-2 and TRBJ2-2; TCRdb's D call, TRBD2, is unchecked because there is no DNA. Germline V gene sequence: CDR1 SGHAT, CDR2 FQNNGV. This CDR3 has 18 residues. CDR3 residues: CASSSMTSGWAGTGELFF.

The V call is TRBV20-1, the J call TRBJ2-7. Germline CDR1 reads DFQATT; CDR2 reads SNEGSKA (reference sequence). The CDR3 has 14 amino acids. The CDR3 reads CSARATTTAYEQYF.

This rearrangement joins TRBV20-1 to TRBJ2-3; TCRdb lists TRBD2, though no DNA is available to test this call. The germline V gene has CDR1 DFQATT and CDR2 SNEGSKA (reference sequence). The CDR3 runs 15 residues. The CDR3 sequence is CSASRPSGSTDTQYF.

This chain's CDR3 is CSARDPGHGSYEQYF. The chain employs TRBV20-1 and TRBJ2-7; the TRBD1 assignment by TCRdb is unverifiable without DNA. Germline V gene data show CDR1 as DFQATT and CDR2 as SNEGSKA (reference sequence). The length of the CDR3 is 15 residues.

This chain connects TRBV13 to TRBJ1-6; lacking DNA, the TRBD1 call made by TCRdb goes unchecked. Germline CDR1 and CDR2: PRHDT and FYEKMQ (reference sequence). The CDR3 length is 18 residues. CDR3 sequence: CASSLEDRASSYNSPLHF.

The chain joins TRBV7-8 to TRBJ2-5; TCRdb reports TRBD1, a call that lacks DNA to check it against. CDR1 is SGHVS and CDR2 is FQNEAQ in the germline V gene. The CDR3 sequence is 14 residues long. Here the CDR3 reads CASSSGQVGETQYF. Full variable domain (remainder filled in from reference TRBV7-8 and TRBJ2-5): GAGVSQSPRYKVAKRGQDVALRCDPISGHVSLFWYQQALGQGPEFLTYFQNEAQLDKSGLPSDRFFAERPEGSVSTLKIQRTQQEDSAVYLCASSSGQVGETQYFGPGTRLLVL.

The rearrangement links TRBV20-1 to TRBJ2-2; TCRdb's D gene call, TRBD2, goes unchecked for lack of DNA. The CDR3 runs 17 residues. Germline CDR1 DFQATT, CDR2 SNEGSKA (reference sequence). The CDR3 sequence: CSARDLGGRAFSGELFF.

The chain carries TRBV6-2 or TRBV6-3 and TRBJ1-1; TCRdb reports TRBD1, a call that lacks DNA to check it against. The V gene's germline CDR1 is MNHEY and CDR2 SVGEGT. The CDR3 runs to 14 residues. This CDR3 is CASSRGRGNTEAFF.